A single sample gave rise to the 25 T cell receptor beta chains below, sequenced in a study of CD8 T cells in ankylosing spondylitis listed by TCRdb under 2017. Library prep was done by 5' RACE. Reads for this sample came from an Illumina HiSeq 2500. TCRdb reprocessing: public reads trimmed at Q25 with fastp, clones called with MiXCR, in-frame beta chains kept. For every CDR3 protein sequence, its rows merge into one entry that carries the most common genes and DNA. This sample comprises around 150,000 distinct CDR3 sequences, approximately 32% of them detected only once. The top ten clonotypes cover about 6% of the sample. Sequencing input: synovial fluid, either unsorted or a sorted T cell fraction (not recorded which). These receptor sequences come from a male donor with ankylosing spondylitis.

This clonotype has a handful of counts. V is TRBV12-3 or TRBV12-4 and J is TRBJ2-6, with a weak D call TRBD1 (6 bases). V shed 5 bases and J shed 2 bases, with 10 bases lying between them. This CDR3 has 15 residues. The CDR3 DNA follows: TGTGCCAGCAGTCCCCGACAGGCTGGGGCCAACGTCCTGACTTTC. Translating gives CASSPRQAGANVLTF.

V usage is TRBV21-1 and J usage is TRBJ2-6; the table's D call, TRBD2, has no DNA check behind it. TRBV21-1 is noted as a pseudogene. The CDR3 totals 16 residues. CDR3 sequence (DNA): TGTGCCAGCAGCAAGGCGGCGGGATCTGGGGCCAACGTCCTGACTTTC. This codes for CASSKAAGSGANVLTF.

V gene TRBV20-1 combines with J gene TRBJ2-7, with D possibly TRBD2 on 6 matching bases. This CDR3 is built from 12 residues. V was shortened by 8 bases and J by 0 bases, with 11 bases between the two germline ends. CDR1 is DFQATT, CDR2 SNEGSKA, per germline (reference sequence). CDR3 DNA sequence: TGCAGTATGCGGGAACCCTCCTACGAGCAGTACTTC. Its translation is CSMREPSYEQYF.

A single count supports this clonotype. The CDR3 bases are TGTGCCAGCAGGACGGGACTAGCGGGAGCGGTCACCGGGGAGCTGTTTTTT. This gives the protein CASRTGLAGAVTGELFF. The chain recombines TRBV6-1 with TRBJ2-2; 14 positions agree with TRBD2. V trimming: 6 bases; J trimming: 4 bases; junction bases outside the gene matches: 7. Germline CDR1 is MNHNS and CDR2 is SASEGT. This CDR3 has 17 residues.

The J gene is TRBJ2-1, the V gene TRBV28, with D unclear. The CDR3 covers 17 residues. V shed 5 bases and J shed 4 bases, with 21 bases lying between them. Germline V gene sequence: CDR1 MDHEN, CDR2 SYDVKM. This chain's CDR3 is CASSIQRVNPSYNEQFF. CDR3 DNA sequence: TGTGCCAGCAGTATCCAACGGGTCAACCCTTCTTACAATGAGCAGTTCTTC. The full variable domain, its missing parts supplied by reference TRBV28 and TRBJ2-1, is DVKVTQSSRYLVKRTGEKVFLECVQDMDHENMFWYRQDPGLGLRLIYFSYDVKMKEKGDIPEGYSVSREKKERFSLILESASTNQTSMYLCASSIQRVNPSYNEQFFGPGTRLTVL.

This clonotype was picked up a small number of times. The chain combines TRBV12-3 or TRBV12-4 with TRBJ2-3, with TRBD1 identical over 9 bases. The CDR3 is made up of 16 amino acids. V lost 1 base, J lost 6 bases, and 8 bases stayed unmatched. In DNA form, the CDR3 reads TGTGCCAGCAGTTTAGGGGGGGACAGGGCGGTCGATACGCAGTATTTT. This encodes CASSLGGDRAVDTQYF.

The rearrangement joins TRBV5-1 to TRBJ2-7; no definite D call. Germline loops: CDR1 SGHRS, CDR2 YFSETQ. V shed 4 bases and J shed 3 bases, with 11 bases lying between them. This CDR3 has 13 amino acids. The CDR3 region has the DNA TGCGCCAGCAGCCCCGGAGCTAACTACGAGCAGTACTTC. As protein: CASSPGANYEQYF.

This clonotype came up a few times. The chain couples TRBV6-1 to TRBJ2-3; tentatively, D is TRBD2 (5 bases). CDR1 MNHNS and CDR2 SASEGT come from the germline V gene. CDR3 length equals 17 residues. Trimming cost V 5 bases and J 0 bases, with 18 bases left between them. CDR3 sequence: CASSPGYTWASTDTQYF. CDR3 DNA: TGTGCCAGCAGTCCGGGGTACACGTGGGCTAGCACAGATACGCAGTATTTT.

V gene TRBV20-1 combines with J gene TRBJ1-1; tentatively, D is TRBD1 (5 bases). CDR3 length equals 15 residues. From germline, CDR1 is DFQATT and CDR2 SNEGSKA (reference sequence). V dropped 3 bases and J dropped 1 base, with 15 bases sitting between them. Here the CDR3 reads CSARGWLDRNTEAFF. Written as DNA, the CDR3 is TGCAGTGCTAGGGGGTGGCTCGACAGGAACACTGAAGCTTTCTTT.

The CDR3 bases are TGTGCCAGCAGTCCCGACCGGCTTATGCAAGAGACCCAGTACTTC. It translates to CASSPDRLMQETQYF. The V and J genes are TRBV6-1 and TRBJ2-5; D is uncertain. Germline V gene data show CDR1 as MNHNS and CDR2 as SASEGT. The CDR3 has 15 amino acids. With 5 bases removed from V and 2 bases from J, the gap between germline ends came to 15 bases.

The V call is TRBV29-1, the J call TRBJ2-5; D unresolved. V lost 2 bases and J lost 5, with 6 bases in between. The CDR3 is 11 residues long. In germline, CDR1 is SQVTM, CDR2 ANQGSEA. Here the CDR3 reads CSVESLETQYF. The CDR3 DNA reads as TGCAGCGTTGAATCGCTGGAGACCCAGTACTTC. Full variable domain (outside the CDR3, taken from reference TRBV29-1 and TRBJ2-5): SAVISQKPSRDICQRGTSLTIQCQVDSQVTMMFWYRQQPGQSLTLIATANQGSEATYESGFVIDKFPISRPNLTFSTLTVSNMSPEDSSIYLCSVESLETQYFGPGTRLLVL.

V is TRBV30 and J is TRBJ2-1; TRBD2 agrees at 7 bases. CDR3 length: 15 residues. The V gene end was trimmed by 3 bases and the J gene end by 7 bases; junction bases not matched to a gene: 12. CDR1 is GTSNPN, CDR2 SVGIG, per germline (reference sequence). The CDR3 DNA reads as TGTGCCTGGAGCCCTGGGGGGGGGGGTAAAAATGAGCAGTTCTTC. Translating gives CAWSPGGGGKNEQFF.

The V call is TRBV12-3 or TRBV12-4, the J call TRBJ2-1, with 8 positions matching TRBD1. The CDR3 runs 15 residues. V lost 5 bases and J lost 7; bases outside the gene matches: 10. The CDR3 sequence is CASSVTGGSRNEQFF. The CDR3 DNA reads TGTGCCAGCAGTGTTACAGGGGGTAGTAGGAATGAGCAGTTCTTC.

In this sample, this clonotype turned up a few times. This rearrangement joins TRBV7-8 to TRBJ1-5, with a weak D call TRBD1 (5 bases). Looked up from germline, CDR1 is SGHVS and CDR2 is FQNEAQ. The CDR3 is made up of 16 amino acids. Trimming shortened V by 0 bases and J by 8 bases, and 17 bases separated the two germline ends. CDR3 bases: TGTGCCAGCAGCTTAGCCAGGAGGGGCAGGGAGAAGCCCCAGCATTTT. Encoded protein: CASSLARRGREKPQHF.

The chain couples TRBV5-1 to TRBJ1-1, with D perhaps TRBD1 (6 bases). V lost 4 bases and J 10 bases, leaving 20 bases between the germline ends. Germline V CDR1 and CDR2: SGHRS, YFSETQ. This CDR3 is 14 amino acids long. CDR3 in amino acids: CASSRGADSLGAFF. For the CDR3, the DNA is TGCGCCAGCAGCCGGGGGGCGGACAGCTTGGGAGCTTTCTTT.

This clonotype showed up just a few times. The CDR3 nucleotides are TGTGCCAGCAGTGGAGGGGGCCGCGGACAGGGGCTTGTTTGGGTGCAGTACTTC. Translated, it gives CASSGGGRGQGLVWVQYF. V usage is TRBV6-2 or TRBV6-3 and J usage is TRBJ2-7, with 9 bases aligning to TRBD1. The J segment lost 9 bases and the V segment lost 5 bases, leaving 23 bases of the junction unmatched. The CDR3 totals 18 residues. From germline, CDR1 is MNHEY and CDR2 SVGEGT.

This rearrangement joins TRBV7-2 to TRBJ2-1, with 8 bases that match TRBD2. The J segment lost 5 bases and the V segment lost 3 bases, leaving 3 bases of the junction unmatched. This CDR3 is 14 amino acids long. Germline V gene sequence: CDR1 SGHTA, CDR2 FQGNSA. The CDR3 here is CASSLGTRNNEQFF. The CDR3 DNA is TGTGCCAGCAGCTTGGGGACTAGAAACAATGAGCAGTTCTTC.

This clonotype showed up many times. The rearrangement uses TRBV4-2 and TRBJ1-2; 10 nucleotides match TRBD1. The length of the CDR3 is 19 residues. Germline CDR1 reads LGHNA; CDR2 reads YNFKEQ. Losses at the gene ends were 0 bases for V and 5 bases for J; bases not matched to a gene: 15. CDR3 sequence (DNA): TGTGCCAGCAGCCAAGAGCATGCGCGTTATTGGGACAGGGGATATGGCTACACCTTC. Protein product: CASSQEHARYWDRGYGYTF.

This clonotype was recorded a few times. The chain joins TRBV5-1 to TRBJ2-1; 13 nucleotides agree with TRBD2. Germline loops: CDR1 SGHRS, CDR2 YFSETQ. Trimming removed 0 bases from V and 5 bases from J; junction bases left unmatched: 5. The CDR3 sequence is 17 residues long. CDR3 DNA: TGCGCCAGCAGCTTGGTCGCGGGACTAGCGGGAAACAATGAGCAGTTCTTC. This gives the protein CASSLVAGLAGNNEQFF. Complete variable domain (other parts from reference TRBV5-1 and TRBJ2-1): KAGVTQTPRYLIKTRGQQVTLSCSPISGHRSVSWYQQTPGQGLQFLFEYFSETQRNKGNFPGRFSGRQFSNSRSEMNVSTLELGDSALYLCASSLVAGLAGNNEQFFGPGTRLTVL.

Ten or more counts support this clonotype. J is TRBJ2-3 and V is TRBV7-2; D remains unclear. Deletions cut 5 bases from V and 1 base from J, with 13 bases between. There are 15 residues in the CDR3. Germline V gives CDR1 SGHTA, CDR2 FQGNSA. In nucleotides, the CDR3 is TGTGCCAGCAGCCCCACGACTCGAGGCACAGATACGCAGTATTTT. The encoded protein is CASSPTTRGTDTQYF.

This clonotype has a count of ten or more. This chain joins TRBV28 and TRBJ2-7, with D tentatively TRBD1 (6 bases). Trimming shortened V by 3 bases and J by 3 bases, and 9 bases separated the two germline ends. Germline V gives CDR1 MDHEN, CDR2 SYDVKM. The CDR3 has 13 residues. CDR3 in DNA: TGTGCCAGCAGTTTGACAGGAATCTACGAGCAGTACTTC. Amino acid sequence: CASSLTGIYEQYF. Using reference TRBV28 and TRBJ2-7 for the parts outside the CDR3, the full variable domain is DVKVTQSSRYLVKRTGEKVFLECVQDMDHENMFWYRQDPGLGLRLIYFSYDVKMKEKGDIPEGYSVSREKKERFSLILESASTNQTSMYLCASSLTGIYEQYFGPGTRLTVT.

The chain couples TRBV7-9 to TRBJ2-3; D may be TRBD1 or TRBD2 (6 bases each). This CDR3 has 16 amino acids. V was pared by 1 base and J by 4 bases, with 15 bases between. Germline V gene lookup returns CDR1 SEHNR and CDR2 FQNEAQ (reference sequence). The CDR3 DNA sequence: TGTGCCAGCAGCTTAGGGAGGGGGAGAGTTGCAGATACGCAGTATTTT. Its translation is CASSLGRGRVADTQYF.

The rearrangement uses TRBV4-2 and TRBJ2-2, with no clear D. Germline CDR1 is LGHNA and CDR2 is YNFKEQ. CDR3 length: 15 amino acids. The ends were cut back, 0 bases at V and 1 base at J, with 6 bases in the middle. The CDR3 nucleotides read TGTGCCAGCAGCCAAGACCTCGGGAACACCGGGGAGCTGTTTTTT. This codes for CASSQDLGNTGELFF.

This rearrangement joins TRBV6-1 to TRBJ1-6, with D possibly TRBD1 on 6 matching bases. The CDR3 contains 13 residues. CDR1 is MNHNS, CDR2 SASEGT, per germline. The V end lost 10 bases, the J end lost 7 bases, and 14 bases lay between the germline ends. CDR3 residues: CATREGVNSPLHF. The CDR3 DNA is TGTGCCACCCGGGAGGGGGTCAATTCACCCCTCCACTTT.

The table lists this clonotype with many counts. CDR3 coding DNA: TGCAGTGCTAGAGATGCCCGGAGCCGGGGACCAAACACTGAAGCTTTCTTT. Its translation is CSARDARSRGPNTEAFF. This chain joins TRBV20-1 and TRBJ1-1; the D gene is possibly TRBD1 (5 bases). CDR3 size: 17 residues. Germline V CDR1 and CDR2: DFQATT, SNEGSKA (reference sequence). The ends were cut back, 0 bases at V and 2 bases at J, with 19 bases in the middle.